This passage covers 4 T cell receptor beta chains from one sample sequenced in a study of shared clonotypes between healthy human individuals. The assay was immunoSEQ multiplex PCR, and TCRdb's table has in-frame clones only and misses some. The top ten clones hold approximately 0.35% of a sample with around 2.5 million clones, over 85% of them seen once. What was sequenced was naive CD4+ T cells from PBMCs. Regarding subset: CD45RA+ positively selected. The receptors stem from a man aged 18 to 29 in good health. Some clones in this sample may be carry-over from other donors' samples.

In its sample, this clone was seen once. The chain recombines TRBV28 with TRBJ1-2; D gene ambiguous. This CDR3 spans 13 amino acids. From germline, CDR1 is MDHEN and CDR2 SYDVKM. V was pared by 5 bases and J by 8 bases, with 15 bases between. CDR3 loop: CASSVRTVGGYTF. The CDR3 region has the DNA TGTGCCAGCAGTGTCCGGACCGTGGGGGGCTACACCTTC.

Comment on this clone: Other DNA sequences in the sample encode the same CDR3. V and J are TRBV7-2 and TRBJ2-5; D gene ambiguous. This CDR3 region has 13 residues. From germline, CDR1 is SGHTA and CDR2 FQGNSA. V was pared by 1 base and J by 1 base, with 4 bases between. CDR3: CASSLGIQETQYF. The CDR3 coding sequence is TGTGCCAGCAGCTTAGGCATCCAAGAGACCCAGTACTTC.

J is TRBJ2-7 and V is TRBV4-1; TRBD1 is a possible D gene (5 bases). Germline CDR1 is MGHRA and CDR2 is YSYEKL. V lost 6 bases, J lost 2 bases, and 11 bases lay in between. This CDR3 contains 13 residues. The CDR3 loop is CASSLDSTYEQYF. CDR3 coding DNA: TGCGCCAGCAGTCTTGACAGTACCTACGAGCAGTACTTC.

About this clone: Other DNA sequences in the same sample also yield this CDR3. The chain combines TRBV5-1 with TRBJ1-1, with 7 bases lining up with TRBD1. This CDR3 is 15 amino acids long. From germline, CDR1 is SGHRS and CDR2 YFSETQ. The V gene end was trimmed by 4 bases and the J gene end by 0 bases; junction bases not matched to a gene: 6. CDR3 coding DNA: TGCGCCAGCAGCCTGGGACAGACGATGAACACTGAAGCTTTCTTT. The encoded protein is CASSLGQTMNTEAFF.